This entry lists 17 T cell receptor beta chains sequenced from one sample in a study of cytomegalovirus exposure and HLA in healthy donors. The PCR had 60 Vbeta and 13 Jbeta primers. Clones were read by immunoSEQ multiplex PCR, and TCRdb kept only the in-frame ones, dropping some. The sample has around 150,000 clones; approximately 80% are singletons. Sequencing input: PBMCs. The receptors derive from a woman aged 35 to 49 in good health and CMV-seropositive.

The V and J genes are TRBV7-2 and TRBJ1-1; unclear D gene. V was trimmed by 2 bases and J by 5 bases, leaving 9 bases between them. The germline CDR1 and CDR2 sequences are SGHTA and FQGNSA. The CDR3 has 13 residues. The DNA of the CDR3 is TGTGCCAGCAGCTTAAGGGAGACAACTGAAGCTTTCTTT. It translates to CASSLRETTEAFF.

This chain joins TRBV2 and TRBJ2-2; maybe TRBD2 (6 bases). CDR3 length: 14 residues. From germline, CDR1 is SNHLY and CDR2 FYNNEI. Trimming cost V 4 bases and J 7 bases, with 13 bases left between them. In nucleotides, the CDR3 is TGTGCCAGCAGTGGGGCCATCGGGGGCGGGGAGCTGTTTTTT. Residues: CASSGAIGGGELFF.

The chain employs TRBV6-6 and TRBJ1-1; perhaps TRBD1 as D (5 bases). CDR3 length: 11 amino acids. Trimming left V 7 bases short and J 7 bases short, with 10 bases between. CDR1 and CDR2 from the germline V gene are MNHNY and SVGAGI (reference sequence). This CDR3 reads CASNHQGEAFF. The CDR3 bases are TGTGCCAGCAACCACCAGGGTGAAGCTTTCTTT.

The chain recombines TRBV5-6 with TRBJ2-7; 7 bases are shared with TRBD1. The germline V gene has CDR1 SGHDT and CDR2 YYEEEE. The CDR3 has 15 amino acids. The junction had 9 bases not matched to a gene; V was cut back by 5 bases and J by 1 base. CDR3 loop: CASSLDRVSSYEQYF. The CDR3, as DNA: TGTGCCAGCAGTCTTGACAGGGTATCATCCTACGAGCAGTACTTC.

The gene calls are TRBV7-2 and TRBJ1-2; 7 bases line up with TRBD1. Germline V gene lookup returns CDR1 SGHTA and CDR2 FQGNSA. J lost 0 bases, V lost 4 bases, and 5 bases had no gene match. The CDR3 is 15 residues long. CDR3 DNA sequence: TGTGCCAGCAGCTCAATCGGGACAGCTAACTATGGCTACACCTTC. Translated: CASSSIGTANYGYTF. Variable domain in full (rest from reference TRBV7-2 and TRBJ1-2): GAGVSQSPSNKVTEKGKDVELRCDPISGHTALYWYRQSLGQGLEFLIYFQGNSAPDKSGLPSDRFSAERTGGSVSTLTIQRTQQEDSAVYLCASSSIGTANYGYTFGSGTRLTVV.

The chain employs TRBV5-1 and TRBJ1-2, with 11 bases identical to TRBD1. Unmatched junction bases numbered 7, after V lost 4 bases and J lost 8 bases. Germline V gene data show CDR1 as SGHRS and CDR2 as YFSETQ. This CDR3 contains 14 residues. The CDR3 DNA is TGCGCCAGCAGCATCGGACAGGGGGCGTACGGCTACACCTTC. Protein sequence: CASSIGQGAYGYTF.

The V and J genes are TRBV2 and TRBJ2-1, with 8 bases identical to TRBD2. The CDR3 totals 15 residues. V shed 0 bases and J 9 bases; nucleotides not matched to a gene: 7. Germline CDR1 and CDR2: SNHLY and FYNNEI. CDR3 bases: TGTGCCAGCAGTGAAGCGCTTCGGGGGGGGAGTGAGCAGTTCTTC. It encodes CASSEALRGGSEQFF.

The V and J genes are TRBV2 and TRBJ2-5, with a weak D call TRBD2 (5 bases). Germline lookup yields CDR1 SNHLY and CDR2 FYNNEI. The V and J ends lost 5 bases and 7 bases respectively, with 11 bases between them. This CDR3 contains 12 residues. The CDR3 sequence is CASSRTEGTQYF. The CDR3, as DNA: TGTGCCAGCAGTCGGACCGAGGGGACCCAGTACTTC.

The rearrangement uses TRBV9 and TRBJ1-2; weak D call: TRBD1 (5 bases). Germline V gene data show CDR1 as SGDLS and CDR2 as YYNGEE. The V and J ends lost 1 base and 6 bases respectively, with 16 bases between them. This CDR3 region has 15 residues. CDR3 nucleotide sequence: TGTGCCAGCAGCGTACAGGGCTATGGGGGGAATGGCTACACCTTC. As protein: CASSVQGYGGNGYTF.

The J gene is TRBJ2-1, the V gene TRBV10-3, with 9 bases aligning to TRBD2. The germline V gene encodes CDR1 ENHRY and CDR2 SYGVKD. The junction had 3 bases not matched to a gene; V was cut back by 6 bases and J by 6 bases. This CDR3 is 13 amino acids long. CDR3 nucleotide sequence: TGTGCCATCAGGGTAGCGGGAGCCAATGAGCAGTTCTTC. It specifies CAIRVAGANEQFF.

V is TRBV5-4 and J is TRBJ2-3; 10 bases match TRBD1. Trimming cost V 1 base and J 5 bases; bases outside gene matches: 1. The germline V gene encodes CDR1 SGHNT and CDR2 YYREEE (reference sequence). This CDR3 region has 14 residues. CDR3 residues: CASSLRTGGDTQYF. The CDR3 region has the DNA TGTGCCAGCAGCTTGAGGACAGGGGGAGATACGCAGTATTTT. The entire variable domain, with the rest obtained from reference TRBV5-4 and TRBJ2-3, is as follows: ETGVTQSPTHLIKTRGQQVTLRCSSQSGHNTVSWYQQALGQGPQFIFQYYREEENGRGNFPPRFSGLQFPNYSSELNVNALELDDSALYLCASSLRTGGDTQYFGPGTRLTVL.

J is TRBJ2-5 and V is TRBV11-2; TRBD2 might be the D (6 bases). The DNA matches TRBJ2-7 better at its end, which makes the J call doubtful. This CDR3 comprises 16 residues. CDR1 SGHAT and CDR2 FQNNGV come from the germline V gene. As DNA, the CDR3 is TGTGCCAGCAGCTCCCCGCGGAGGGAATTCTCCTACGAGCAGTACTTC. As protein: CASSSPRREFSYEQYF.

This chain uses TRBV11-2 with TRBJ2-3; 7 bases line up with TRBD2. The CDR3 length is 15 residues. Germline V gives CDR1 SGHAT, CDR2 FQNNGV. With 5 bases clipped from V and 1 base from J, the junction kept 6 bases outside the gene matches. The CDR3 loop reads CASSLGTIGTDTQYF. DNA for the CDR3: TGTGCCAGCAGCCTTGGGACTATTGGCACAGATACGCAGTATTTT.

In its sample, this clone was seen a few times. Other DNA variants within this sample encode the same CDR3. The rearrangement links TRBV7-9 to TRBJ2-3, with 12 bases identical to TRBD2. The CDR3 is made up of 15 amino acids. The V and J ends lost 2 bases and 3 bases, in that order; junction bases with no gene match: 0. CDR1 is SEHNR and CDR2 is FQNEAQ in the germline V gene (reference sequence). The CDR3 sequence is CASSLTSGGTDTQYF. CDR3 sequence (DNA): TGTGCCAGCAGCTTAACTAGCGGGGGGACAGATACGCAGTATTTT.

This chain's CDR3 is CASSPPGEGPGGYTF. In DNA form, the CDR3 reads TGTGCCAGCAGTCCCCCGGGAGAGGGACCGGGAGGCTACACCTTC. V and J are TRBV28 and TRBJ1-2; D is perhaps TRBD1 (5 bases). The germline CDR1 and CDR2 sequences are MDHEN and SYDVKM. CDR3 length: 15 residues. V was pared by 5 bases and J by 8 bases, with 21 bases between.

V usage is TRBV29-1 and J usage is TRBJ2-2; perhaps TRBD1 as D (6 bases). V dropped 7 bases and J dropped 3 bases, with 12 bases sitting between them. The CDR3 has 13 amino acids. Germline V CDR1 and CDR2: SQVTM, ANQGSEA. The CDR3 DNA sequence: TGCAGCGGGGGACACCCAGACACCGGGGAGCTGTTTTTT. It codes for CSGGHPDTGELFF.

This clone has a handful of counts. The chain recombines TRBV7-8 with TRBJ1-5; weak D call: TRBD1 (5 bases). CDR1 and CDR2 (germline): SGHVS, FQNEAQ. The germline V and J ends were trimmed by 5 bases and 2 bases, with 16 bases remaining between them. This CDR3 contains 16 residues. The CDR3 nucleotides are TGTGCCAGCAGCCAAAGAAAGGACATGGGCAATCAGCCCCAGCATTTT. Translated, it gives CASSQRKDMGNQPQHF.